Listed below are T cell receptor beta chains from one sample, sequenced in a study of graft-versus-host responses after intestinal transplantation. Measured with immunoSEQ multiplex PCR; TCRdb has only the in-frame clones, and not every one. Among 35,000 to 50,000 clones, just under 95% were seen once, and the ten largest hold 1.6%. This sample comprised PBMCs, obtained about 320 days after intestinal transplant. The source is a human patient who received an intestinal transplant, so some T cells may come from the graft donor. The conserved cysteine and the conserved F or W are not part of the CDR3 here. Each record gives: CDR3 length, clone size, V gene, CDR3 protein. Expanded clones are given a class, and other clones once, few, many or no size at all.

CDR3 length: 12; clone size: -; V gene: TRBV7-9; CDR3 protein: ASSSRLAGETQY
CDR3 length: 13; clone size: -; V gene: TRBV6-1; CDR3 protein: ASRETQQSSYEQY
CDR3 length: 11; clone size: -; V gene: TRBV13; CDR3 protein: ASSSGLNQPQH
CDR3 length: 14; clone size: -; V gene: TRBV4-1; CDR3 protein: ASSQVPRTSGYTQY
CDR3 length: 9; clone size: -; V gene: TRBV7-6; CDR3 protein: ASSLWYEQY
CDR3 length: 12; clone size: -; V gene: TRBV30; CDR3 protein: AWSVGDNNQPQH
CDR3 length: 13; clone size: -; V gene: TRBV7-9; CDR3 protein: ASSLIVGDPETQY
CDR3 length: 13; clone size: -; V gene: TRBV5-1; CDR3 protein: ASRLDLPGTDTQY
CDR3 length: 12; clone size: -; V gene: TRBV6-5; CDR3 protein: ASSYGPLNEKLF
CDR3 length: 14; clone size: few; V gene: TRBV13; CDR3 protein: ASSLEGLAGWNEQF
CDR3 length: 10; clone size: -; V gene: TRBV19; CDR3 protein: ASGTGDYEQY
CDR3 length: 10; clone size: few; V gene: TRBV21-1; CDR3 protein: ASSGARDTIY
CDR3 length: 13; clone size: once; V gene: TRBV28; CDR3 protein: ASSPGSSYNYGYT
CDR3 length: 13; clone size: -; V gene: TRBV5-5; CDR3 protein: ASRPPGQNTGELF
CDR3 length: 12; clone size: -; V gene: TRBV18; CDR3 protein: ASSRTGFREAQH
CDR3 length: 13; clone size: -; V gene: TRBV7-9; CDR3 protein: ASSSRTTNTGELF
CDR3 length: 11; clone size: -; V gene: TRBV27; CDR3 protein: ASSQSPNQPQH
CDR3 length: 15; clone size: -; V gene: TRBV14; CDR3 protein: ASSFRRTSESTDTQY
CDR3 length: 13; clone size: -; V gene: TRBV4-1; CDR3 protein: ASRRAGANTGELF
CDR3 length: 11; clone size: -; V gene: TRBV10-1; CDR3 protein: ASSDNRGNEQF
CDR3 length: 17; clone size: -; V gene: TRBV5-1; CDR3 protein: ASSSRPGIGTGRYSPLH
CDR3 length: 12; clone size: -; V gene: TRBV6-5; CDR3 protein: ASSYGHFNSPLH
CDR3 length: 12; clone size: -; V gene: TRBV6-5; CDR3 protein: ASSYGGGDYEQY
CDR3 length: 12; clone size: once; V gene: TRBV2; CDR3 protein: ASSELAAQSEQY
CDR3 length: 12; clone size: once; V gene: TRBV9; CDR3 protein: ASSSRVDNEKLF
CDR3 length: 12; clone size: -; V gene: TRBV6-5; CDR3 protein: ASSYFPGSYEQY
CDR3 length: 13; clone size: -; V gene: TRBV6-6; CDR3 protein: ASSYVRGTEETQY
CDR3 length: 14; clone size: -; V gene: TRBV29-1; CDR3 protein: SARMPGLAGANIQY
CDR3 length: 10; clone size: -; V gene: TRBV27; CDR3 protein: ASTGLIYGYT
CDR3 length: 14; clone size: -; V gene: TRBV2; CDR3 protein: ASREKPGPGANVLT
CDR3 length: 13; clone size: -; V gene: TRBV2; CDR3 protein: ASSEIADPVGEQF
CDR3 length: 13; clone size: once; V gene: TRBV7-9; CDR3 protein: ASSEPGTGTYEQY
CDR3 length: 13; clone size: few; V gene: TRBV6-1; CDR3 protein: ASSEGFSGANVLT
CDR3 length: 12; clone size: -; V gene: TRBV5-1; CDR3 protein: ASSSNTAGTEAF
CDR3 length: 12; clone size: few; V gene: TRBV6-5; CDR3 protein: ASSFSGGGTEAF